One and the same sample provided the 6 T cell receptor beta chains below, sequenced in a study of blood T cell repertoires in COVID-19. Here immunoSEQ multiplex PCR was the method, and the copy in TCRdb shows in-frame clones only, minus some. This table has approximately 150,000 clones, about nine tenths appearing once. Input material: PBMCs or T cells enriched from blood (not recorded which). The receptor source for this set is a woman in her thirties or forties who had been exposed to COVID-19.

The chain carries TRBV4-1 and TRBJ1-5; TRBD1 is a possible D gene (6 bases). Deletions cut 4 bases from V and 4 bases from J, with 17 bases between. The CDR3 length is 16 residues. In germline, CDR1 is MGHRA, CDR2 YSYEKL. The CDR3 nucleotides read TGCGCCAGCAGCCCTGGGGATAGGGGGGGGAATCAGCCCCAGCATTTT. Translation: CASSPGDRGGNQPQHF.

The chain combines TRBV27 with TRBJ2-1; 11 nucleotides line up with TRBD2. The V gene's germline CDR1 is MNHEY and CDR2 SMNVEV (reference sequence). The CDR3 is 16 residues long. Trimming at V came to 1 base and at J to 6 bases, leaving 5 bases not matched to a gene. The CDR3 spells CASSLLVAGGPNEQFF. CDR3 sequence (DNA): TGTGCCAGCAGTTTATTGGTAGCGGGAGGGCCCAATGAGCAGTTCTTC.

This rearrangement joins TRBV9 to TRBJ2-5; 10 bases are a match to TRBD2. Trimming took 7 bases from V and 9 from J; bases not matched to a gene: 9. Germline-derived CDR1 and CDR2 are SGDLS and YYNGEE. The CDR3 is 13 amino acids. CDR3: CASGGLANNAQYF. The CDR3 DNA reads TGTGCCAGCGGGGGACTAGCGAATAATGCCCAGTACTTC.

V usage is TRBV28 and J usage is TRBJ1-2, with D possibly TRBD1 on 6 matching bases. Deletions cut 6 bases from V and 8 bases from J, with 16 bases between. The CDR3 covers 13 residues. Germline V gene sequence: CDR1 MDHEN, CDR2 SYDVKM. The CDR3 DNA reads TGTGCCAGCAGCGAGCGACAGGTTCGGGGCTACACCTTC. Translation gives CASSERQVRGYTF.

CDR3 sequence reads: CSASIGQGEFYTF. The CDR3 DNA reads as TGCAGTGCTAGTATCGGCCAGGGTGAATTCTACACCTTC. J is TRBJ1-2 and V is TRBV20-1; tentative D call: TRBD1 (5 bases). From germline, CDR1 is DFQATT and CDR2 SNEGSKA (reference sequence). The CDR3 has 13 residues. V was shortened by 3 bases and J by 10 bases, with 18 bases between the two germline ends.

This clone appeared a single time. This chain links TRBV6-5 with TRBJ1-1, with D perhaps matching TRBD1 (6 bases). Germline-derived CDR1 and CDR2 are MNHEY and SVGAGI. V shed 6 bases and J shed 9 bases, with 11 bases lying between them. The CDR3 is made up of 11 amino acids. The CDR3, as DNA: TGTGCCAGCAGAGGACAGACCCAAGCTTTCTTT. Its protein product is CASRGQTQAFF.